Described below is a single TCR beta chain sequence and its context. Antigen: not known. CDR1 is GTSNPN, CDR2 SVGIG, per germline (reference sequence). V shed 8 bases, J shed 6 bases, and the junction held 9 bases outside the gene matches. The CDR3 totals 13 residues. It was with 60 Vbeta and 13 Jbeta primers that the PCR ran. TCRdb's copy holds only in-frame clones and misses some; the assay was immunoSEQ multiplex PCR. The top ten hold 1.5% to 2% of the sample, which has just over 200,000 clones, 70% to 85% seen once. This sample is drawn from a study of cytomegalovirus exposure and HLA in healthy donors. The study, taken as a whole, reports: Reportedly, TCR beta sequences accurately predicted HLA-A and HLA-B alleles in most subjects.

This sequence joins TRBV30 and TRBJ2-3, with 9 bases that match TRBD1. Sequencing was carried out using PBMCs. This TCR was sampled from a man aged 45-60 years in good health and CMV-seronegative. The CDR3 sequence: CAGSTGGRDTQYF. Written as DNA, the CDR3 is TGTGCCGGTTCGACAGGGGGAAGGGATACGCAGTATTTT.